These 8 T cell receptor beta chains share one sample of origin, sequenced in a study of human T cells and chemical hapten exposure. Time point reported: patch test 2, 6 weeks after DPC sensitization. Treatment given: therapeutic diphenylcyclopropenone sensitization with weekly scalp DPC. TCRdb re-derived calls from the RACE reads in MiXCR, one entry per CDR3 protein. Here the sample spans roughly 84,000 distinct CDR3 sequences, roughly 10% being singletons. The sample consisted of whole blood, taken in connection with sensitization to the hapten diphenylcyclopropenone (DPC). Receptor source: a woman between 50 and 59 years old with alopecia areata. Some clones in this sample may be carry-over from other donors' samples.

The rearrangement uses TRBV6-5 and TRBJ2-5, with 7 nucleotides matching TRBD1. Unmatched junction bases numbered 5, after V lost 2 bases and J lost 5 bases. Germline CDR1 reads MNHEY; CDR2 reads SVGAGI. The CDR3 covers 14 residues. The CDR3 DNA sequence: TGTGCCAGCAGTTACCGTAGGGGGCTGGAGACCCAGTACTTC. Its translation: CASSYRRGLETQYF.

This chain uses TRBV4-3 with TRBJ2-3; no definite D call. This CDR3 has 14 residues. CDR1 and CDR2 from the germline V gene are LGHNA and YSLEER. V was clipped by 1 base and J by 2 bases, with 7 bases between them. Here the CDR3 reads CASSQVGITDTQYF. The CDR3 DNA reads TGCGCCAGCAGCCAAGTGGGTATCACAGATACGCAGTATTTT.

This clonotype has just a few counts. This chain joins TRBV11-2 and TRBJ2-1; D gene uncertain. Trimming removed 2 bases from V and 5 bases from J, with 13 bases in between. Germline values: CDR1 SGHAT, CDR2 FQNNGV. This CDR3 is built from 15 residues. CDR3 amino acids: CASSLNSMADNEQFF. The CDR3 DNA sequence: TGTGCCAGCAGCTTAAATAGTATGGCCGACAATGAGCAGTTCTTC.

This clonotype showed up just a few times. V usage is TRBV28 and J usage is TRBJ2-7; D not resolved. Germline CDR1 MDHEN, CDR2 SYDVKM. There are 12 residues in the CDR3. Trimming left V 4 bases short and J 0 bases short, with 4 bases between. CDR3 sequence reads: CASSWISYEQYF. The CDR3 DNA sequence: TGTGCCAGCAGTTGGATCTCCTACGAGCAGTACTTC. The full variable domain, rest sourced from reference TRBV28 and TRBJ2-7, is DVKVTQSSRYLVKRTGEKVFLECVQDMDHENMFWYRQDPGLGLRLIYFSYDVKMKEKGDIPEGYSVSREKKERFSLILESASTNQTSMYLCASSWISYEQYFGPGTRLTVT.

This clonotype was counted only a few times. This sequence joins TRBV12-3 or TRBV12-4 and TRBJ2-2; D call uncertain. The CDR3 loop spans 14 amino acids. The V end was cut by 3 bases, the J end by 7 bases, with 12 bases between. CDR3 nucleotide sequence: TGTGCCAGCAGTTTTCTGGACCTACTCGGGGAGCTGTTTTTT. It specifies CASSFLDLLGELFF.

This clonotype was recorded many times. The rearrangement joins TRBV7-2 to TRBJ2-7; TRBD2 aligns across 10 bases. Germline V gives CDR1 SGHTA, CDR2 FQGNSA. This CDR3 spans 17 amino acids. Trimming at V came to 6 bases and at J to 4 bases, leaving 15 bases not matched to a gene. Here the CDR3 DNA reads TGTGCCAGCAGGGGGGTCGTAGCGGGAGGCCTCGGGTACGAGCAGTACTTC. Amino acids: CASRGVVAGGLGYEQYF.

Ten or more counts support this clonotype. The chain combines TRBV29-1 with TRBJ2-1; 9 bases agree with TRBD2. The V gene's germline CDR1 is SQVTM and CDR2 ANQGSEA. The ends lost 3 bases at V and 1 base at J; junction bases unmatched: 4. The CDR3 is 15 amino acids. The CDR3 sequence is CSVDPTSGSYNEQFF. CDR3 DNA: TGCAGCGTTGACCCCACTAGCGGGTCCTACAATGAGCAGTTCTTC.

The genes are TRBV5-1 and TRBJ2-1; the D gene is possibly TRBD2 (6 bases). The CDR3 extends over 15 amino acids. Per germline, CDR1 SGHRS and CDR2 YFSETQ. V lost 4 bases, J lost 7 bases, and 18 bases lay in between. The CDR3 reads CASSPGLASSNEQFF. The DNA for the CDR3 is TGCGCCAGCAGCCCGGGGCTAGCGAGCTCAAATGAGCAGTTCTTC.